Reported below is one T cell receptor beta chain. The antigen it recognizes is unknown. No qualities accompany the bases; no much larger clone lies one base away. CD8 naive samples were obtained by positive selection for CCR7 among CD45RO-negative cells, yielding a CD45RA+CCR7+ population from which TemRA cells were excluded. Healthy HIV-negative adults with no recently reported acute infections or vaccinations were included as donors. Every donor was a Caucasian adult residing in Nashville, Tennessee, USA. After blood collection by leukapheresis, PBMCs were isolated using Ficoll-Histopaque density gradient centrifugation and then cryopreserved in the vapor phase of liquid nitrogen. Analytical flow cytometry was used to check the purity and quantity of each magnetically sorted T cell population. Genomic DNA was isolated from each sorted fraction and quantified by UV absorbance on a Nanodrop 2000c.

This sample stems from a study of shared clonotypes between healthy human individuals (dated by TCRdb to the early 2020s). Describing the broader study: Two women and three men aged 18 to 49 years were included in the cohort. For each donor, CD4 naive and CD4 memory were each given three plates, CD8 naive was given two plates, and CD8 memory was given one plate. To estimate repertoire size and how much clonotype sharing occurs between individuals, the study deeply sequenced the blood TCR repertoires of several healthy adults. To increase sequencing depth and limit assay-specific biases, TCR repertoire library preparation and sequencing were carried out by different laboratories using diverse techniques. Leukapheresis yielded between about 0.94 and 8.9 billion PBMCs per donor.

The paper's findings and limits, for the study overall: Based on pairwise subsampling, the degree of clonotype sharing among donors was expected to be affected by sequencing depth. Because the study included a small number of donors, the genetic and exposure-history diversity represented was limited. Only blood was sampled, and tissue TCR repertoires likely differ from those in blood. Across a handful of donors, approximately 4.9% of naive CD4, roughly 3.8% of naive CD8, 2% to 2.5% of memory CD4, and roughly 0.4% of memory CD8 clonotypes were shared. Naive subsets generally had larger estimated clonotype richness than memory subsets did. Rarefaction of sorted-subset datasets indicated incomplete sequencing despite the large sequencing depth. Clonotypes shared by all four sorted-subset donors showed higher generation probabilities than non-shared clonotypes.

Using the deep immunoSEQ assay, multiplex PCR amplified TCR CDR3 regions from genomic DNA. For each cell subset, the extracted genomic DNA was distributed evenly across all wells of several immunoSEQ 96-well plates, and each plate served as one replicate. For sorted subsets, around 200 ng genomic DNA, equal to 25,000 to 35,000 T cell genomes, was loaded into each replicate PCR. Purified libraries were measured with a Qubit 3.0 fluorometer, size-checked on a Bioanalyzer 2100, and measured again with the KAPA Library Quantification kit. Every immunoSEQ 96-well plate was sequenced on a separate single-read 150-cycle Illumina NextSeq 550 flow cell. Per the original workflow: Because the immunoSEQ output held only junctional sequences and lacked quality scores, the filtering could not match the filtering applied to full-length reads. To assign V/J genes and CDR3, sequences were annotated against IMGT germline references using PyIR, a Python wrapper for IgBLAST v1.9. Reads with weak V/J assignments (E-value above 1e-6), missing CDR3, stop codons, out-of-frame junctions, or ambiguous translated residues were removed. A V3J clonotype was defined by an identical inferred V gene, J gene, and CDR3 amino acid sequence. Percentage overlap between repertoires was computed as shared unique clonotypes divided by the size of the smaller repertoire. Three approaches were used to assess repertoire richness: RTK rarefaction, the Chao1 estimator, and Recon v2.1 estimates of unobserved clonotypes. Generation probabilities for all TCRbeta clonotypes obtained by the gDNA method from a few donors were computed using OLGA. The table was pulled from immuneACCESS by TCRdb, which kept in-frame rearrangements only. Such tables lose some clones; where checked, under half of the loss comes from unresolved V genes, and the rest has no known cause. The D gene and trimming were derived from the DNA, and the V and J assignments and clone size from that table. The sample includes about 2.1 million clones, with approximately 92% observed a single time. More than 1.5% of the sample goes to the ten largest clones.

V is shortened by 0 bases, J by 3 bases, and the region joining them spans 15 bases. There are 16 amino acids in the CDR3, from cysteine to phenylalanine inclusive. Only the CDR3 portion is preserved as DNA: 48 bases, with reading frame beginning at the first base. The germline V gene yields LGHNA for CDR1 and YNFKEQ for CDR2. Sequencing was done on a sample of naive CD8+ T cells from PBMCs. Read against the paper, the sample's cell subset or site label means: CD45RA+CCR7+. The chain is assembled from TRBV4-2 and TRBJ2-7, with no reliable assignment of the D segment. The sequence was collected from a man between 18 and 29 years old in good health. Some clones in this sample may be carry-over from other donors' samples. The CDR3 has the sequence CASSQEDPELNYEQYF. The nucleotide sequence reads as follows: TGTGCCAGCAGCCAAGAAGACCCAGAACTGAACTACGAGCAGTACTTC.